The sequence of this TCR beta chain was determined in a study of T cell responses to AZD1222 COVID-19 vaccine. Study-level results: The study sampled repertoires only after the peak T cell response.

Regarding this clone: The antigen is unknown.

Germline lookup yields CDR1 SGHTA and CDR2 FQGNSA. This CDR3 has 15 amino acids. Germline trimming cut 4 bases from V and 3 bases from J; bases unmatched to any gene: 7. Only in-frame clones appear in the TCRdb table, and some are missing; sequencing was by immunoSEQ multiplex PCR. Among around 120,000 clones listed, roughly 86% were seen once. This sequence joins TRBV7-2 and TRBJ2-7; TRBD2 matches at 9 bases. This sequence originates from an adult who received the AZD1222 COVID-19 vaccine. The source was peripheral blood, collected 28 days after the second AZD1222 dose. DNA of the CDR3: TGTGCCAGCAGCTCCTTCCAGACTAGCGGCTACGAGCAGTACTTC. Encoded protein: CASSSFQTSGYEQYF.